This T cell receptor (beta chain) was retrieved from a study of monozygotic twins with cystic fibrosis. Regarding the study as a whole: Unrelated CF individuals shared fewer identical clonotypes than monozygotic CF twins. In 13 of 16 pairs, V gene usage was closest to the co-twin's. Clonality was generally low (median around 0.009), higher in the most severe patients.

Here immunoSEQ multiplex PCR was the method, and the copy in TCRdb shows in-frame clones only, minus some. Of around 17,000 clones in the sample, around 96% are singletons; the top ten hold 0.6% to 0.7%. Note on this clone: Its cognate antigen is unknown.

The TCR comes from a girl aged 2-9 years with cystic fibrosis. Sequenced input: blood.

CDR3 amino acids: CATRRGGLQETQYF. CDR3 nucleotide sequence: TGTGCTACTCGTAGGGGGGGACTTCAAGAGACCCAGTACTTC. This chain uses TRBV7-7 with TRBJ2-5; D might be TRBD2 (7 bases). Looked up from germline, CDR1 is SSHAT and CDR2 is FNYEAQ (reference sequence). The CDR3 spans 14 residues.